The 30 T cell receptor beta chains below were found in one sample sequenced in a study of PD-L1 blockade in urothelial cancer. The data were produced by immunoSEQ multiplex PCR, yet TCRdb's version contains in-frame clones alone and is incomplete. The data hold over 100,000 clones, with around 93% observed a single time. Specified time point: peripheral blood 6 weeks after treatment start. The material sequenced was PBMCs, taken around atezolizumab (anti-PD-L1) treatment. The source of these receptors is a man aged 55 to 70 with urothelial cancer.

The gene calls are TRBV5-5 and TRBJ1-2, with TRBD1 as a possible D gene (5 bases). The CDR3 covers 13 residues. V was cut by 4 bases and J by 1 base, with 8 bases left in between. The germline V gene has CDR1 SGHKS and CDR2 YYEKEE (reference sequence). The CDR3: CASSRGDNYGYTF. As DNA, the CDR3 is TGTGCCAGCAGCCGGGGGGATAACTATGGCTACACCTTC.

The V call is TRBV19, the J call TRBJ2-1; the D is unclear. The CDR3 contains 10 residues. The V gene lost 5 bases and the J gene lost 9 bases, with 5 bases spanning the gap. Germline CDR1 LNHDA, CDR2 SQIVND (reference sequence). CDR3 nucleotide sequence: TGTGCCAGTAGTCCTTTTGAGCAGTTCTTC. Translated, it gives CASSPFEQFF.

This chain uses TRBV7-9 with TRBJ2-5, with 8 bases aligning to TRBD1. J gave up 5 bases and V 5 bases, and 10 bases lay outside the gene matches. This CDR3 has 15 amino acids. The V gene's germline CDR1 is SEHNR and CDR2 FQNEAQ (reference sequence). The CDR3 DNA reads as TGTGCCAGCAGCCCCCCATACCGACAGGGGGAGACCCAGTACTTC. Translation gives CASSPPYRQGETQYF.

CDR3 region: CASSLYGQPRGDTQYF. CDR3 sequence (DNA): TGTGCCAGCAGCTTATATGGACAGCCTCGGGGTGATACGCAGTATTTT. The chain is built from TRBV11-2 and TRBJ2-3, with D possibly TRBD1 on 6 matching bases. V lost 2 bases, J lost 6 bases, and 18 bases lay in between. Germline assignment: CDR1 SGHAT and CDR2 FQNNGV. The CDR3 length is 16 residues.

Comments on this clone: The junction differs from germline at one of its ends, possibly a read error. The V and J genes are TRBV7-2 and TRBJ2-7, with 12 bases lining up with TRBD2. CDR3 length equals 14 residues. CDR1 is SGHTA, CDR2 FQGNSA, per germline. This chain's CDR3 is CASSLAGGPHEQYF. The CDR3 region has the DNA TGTGCCAGCAGCCTAGCGGGAGGGCCCCACGAGCAGTACTTC.

J is TRBJ2-5 and V is TRBV6-1; 7 nucleotides align to TRBD2. V trimming: 4 bases; J trimming: 5 bases; junction bases outside the gene matches: 13. This CDR3 has 16 amino acids. The germline CDR1 and CDR2 sequences are MNHNS and SASEGT. The CDR3 bases are TGTGCCAGCAGTGGCCGGGACTACTCTTCCCCCGAGACCCAGTACTTC. Protein sequence: CASSGRDYSSPETQYF.

In the case of this clone: The sample carries other DNA sequences with the same CDR3. This sequence joins TRBV5-1 and TRBJ1-1; D not certain. The length of the CDR3 is 13 residues. Germline V gives CDR1 SGHRS, CDR2 YFSETQ. Trimming took 4 bases from V and 0 from J, leaving 7 bases between them. The CDR3 DNA reads TGCGCCAGCAGCCCGACAATGAACACTGAAGCTTTCTTT. Residues: CASSPTMNTEAFF.

The chain carries TRBV4-3 and TRBJ2-7; the D gene is possibly TRBD2 (6 bases). Germline lookup yields CDR1 LGHNA and CDR2 YSLEER. This CDR3 is 17 amino acids long. Trimming removed 0 bases from V and 3 bases from J, with 18 bases in between. CDR3 sequence: CASSQDLREGGIYEQYF. The CDR3 DNA is TGCGCCAGCAGCCAAGATTTGCGGGAAGGCGGGATCTACGAGCAGTACTTC.

This chain connects TRBV5-1 to TRBJ2-2; TRBD1 matches 8 bases. Germline CDR1 reads SGHRS; CDR2 reads YFSETQ. The CDR3 has 14 residues. The V segment lost 7 bases and the J segment 2 bases; nucleotides outside the gene matches: 4. CDR3 residues: CASGGTGNTGELFF. Here the CDR3 DNA reads TGCGCCAGCGGAGGGACAGGTAACACCGGGGAGCTGTTTTTT.

The chain has TRBV19 and TRBJ2-2; D not resolved. The germline gives CDR1 LNHDA, CDR2 SQIVND (reference sequence). The CDR3 contains 16 residues. V lost 3 bases and J 0 bases, leaving 11 bases between the germline ends. The CDR3 nucleotides are TGTGCCAGTAGTATTAGAGGTCCGACGAACACCGGGGAGCTGTTTTTT. Translated: CASSIRGPTNTGELFF. The whole variable domain, remainder taken from reference TRBV19 and TRBJ2-2, is DGGITQSPKYLFRKEGQNVTLSCEQNLNHDAMYWYRQDPGQGLRLIYYSQIVNDFQKGDIAEGYSVSREKKESFPLTVTSAQKNPTAFYLCASSIRGPTNTGELFFGEGSRLTVL.

This chain connects TRBV6-1 to TRBJ1-6; the D is unclear. Trimming stripped 1 base from V and 8 bases from J, with 9 bases between. The CDR3 sequence is 14 residues long. Germline V gene sequence: CDR1 MNHNS, CDR2 SASEGT. The DNA for the CDR3 is TGTGCCAGCAGTGAAGTCTTAGGAGATTCACCCCTCCACTTT. This gives the protein CASSEVLGDSPLHF.

J is TRBJ2-3 and V is TRBV5-1; possibly TRBD2 for D (5 bases). Per the germline V gene, CDR1 is SGHRS and CDR2 is YFSETQ. V was cut by 1 base and J by 1 base, with 10 bases left in between. The CDR3 spans 15 residues. Written as DNA, the CDR3 is TGCGCCAGCAGCTTGCGGGGTATTGGCACAGATACGCAGTATTTT. Amino acids: CASSLRGIGTDTQYF.

This chain uses TRBV7-9 with TRBJ2-1; D may be TRBD1 (5 bases). The CDR3 contains 12 residues. Germline CDR1 and CDR2: SEHNR and FQNEAQ (reference sequence). Trimming shortened V by 5 bases and J by 10 bases, and 12 bases separated the two germline ends. The CDR3 DNA sequence: TGTGCCAGCAGCCCATTAGGGGTCGAGCAGTTCTTC. It is translated as CASSPLGVEQFF.

This clone has only one observation. This chain links TRBV4-3 with TRBJ1-5; 10 bases match TRBD1. With 1 base clipped from V and 6 bases from J, the junction kept 3 bases outside the gene matches. The CDR3 loop spans 15 amino acids. CDR1 and CDR2 from the germline V gene are LGHNA and YSLEER. CDR3 protein: CASSQGQGATQPQHF. For the CDR3, the DNA is TGCGCCAGCAGCCAAGGACAGGGGGCAACTCAGCCCCAGCATTTT.

The chain uses TRBV10-3 and TRBJ2-5; D not certain. Germline V CDR1 and CDR2: ENHRY, SYGVKD. Trimming cost V 0 bases and J 5 bases, with 10 bases left between them. This CDR3 is built from 14 residues. CDR3 coding DNA: TGTGCCATCAGTGAGTCCACGGGTTTGGAGACCCAGTACTTC. Translation: CAISESTGLETQYF.

The chain links TRBV5-4 to TRBJ2-3; 14 nucleotides align to TRBD2. Germline loops: CDR1 SGHNT, CDR2 YYREEE (reference sequence). The junction had 10 bases not matched to a gene; V was cut back by 6 bases and J by 1 base. The length of the CDR3 is 18 residues. The CDR3 DNA reads TGTGCCAGCACCCCCGGGACTAGCGGGGGTCGGGGCACAGATACGCAGTATTTT. The encoded protein is CASTPGTSGGRGTDTQYF.

V and J are TRBV5-1 and TRBJ2-3; TRBD1 aligns across 7 bases. This CDR3 region has 14 residues. V shed 6 bases and J 2 bases; nucleotides not matched to a gene: 6. CDR1 is SGHRS and CDR2 is YFSETQ in the germline V gene. CDR3 DNA sequence: TGCGCCAGCACCCGGGACAGTTACACAGATACGCAGTATTTT. This translates into CASTRDSYTDTQYF.

J is TRBJ2-7 and V is TRBV5-1; D may be TRBD1 (6 bases). Trimming took off 4 bases at V and 0 bases at J, with 17 bases between the two ends. This CDR3 contains 16 residues. Germline CDR1 is SGHRS and CDR2 is YFSETQ. The DNA for the CDR3 is TGCGCCAGCAGCATTCTTCAGGGGTCCTCCTCCTACGAGCAGTACTTC. It is translated as CASSILQGSSSYEQYF. Full variable domain (missing parts from reference TRBV5-1 and TRBJ2-7): KAGVTQTPRYLIKTRGQQVTLSCSPISGHRSVSWYQQTPGQGLQFLFEYFSETQRNKGNFPGRFSGRQFSNSRSEMNVSTLELGDSALYLCASSILQGSSSYEQYFGPGTRLTVT.

The genes are TRBV2 and TRBJ2-2; 9 bases align to TRBD2. CDR3 size: 16 residues. Germline V lookup: CDR1 SNHLY, CDR2 FYNNEI. Trimming at V came to 4 bases and at J to 5 bases, leaving 8 bases not matched to a gene. The CDR3 DNA sequence: TGTGCCAGCAGTGGGGGTAGCGGGAGATCAACCGGGGAGCTGTTTTTT. Translating it yields CASSGGSGRSTGELFF.

This clone was detected a few times. The J gene is TRBJ2-7, the V gene TRBV7-2, with D possibly matching TRBD1 (6 bases). In germline, CDR1 is SGHTA, CDR2 FQGNSA. This CDR3 comprises 16 residues. Trimming stripped 2 bases from V and 3 bases from J, with 17 bases between. The CDR3 nucleotides read TGTGCCAGCAGCTTAAACACCGGGACATCATTCTACGAGCAGTACTTC. Translating gives CASSLNTGTSFYEQYF.

CDR3 residues: CASSIPAGGAYEQYF. DNA for the CDR3: TGTGCCAGCAGCATTCCAGCGGGAGGCGCCTACGAGCAGTACTTC. This rearrangement joins TRBV13 to TRBJ2-7; 9 positions match TRBD2. Germline-derived CDR1 and CDR2 are PRHDT and FYEKMQ (reference sequence). V lost 5 bases and J lost 2; bases outside the gene matches: 7. This CDR3 is built from 15 residues. Together with reference TRBV13 and TRBJ2-7, the CDR3 gives the full variable domain: AAGVIQSPRHLIKEKRETATLKCYPIPRHDTVYWYQQGPGQDPQFLISFYEKMQSDKGSIPDRFSAQQFSDYHSELNMSSLELGDSALYFCASSIPAGGAYEQYFGPGTRLTVT.

The DNA of the CDR3 is TGTGCCAGCACTTCCCCGGCGGTCTATGGCTACACCTTC. Translation gives CASTSPAVYGYTF. The chain joins TRBV2 to TRBJ1-2; D is unresolved. V shed 7 bases and J shed 4 bases, with 13 bases lying between them. The V gene's germline CDR1 is SNHLY and CDR2 FYNNEI. CDR3 length: 13 amino acids.

The chain recombines TRBV19 with TRBJ2-2; TRBD2 aligns across 13 bases. Germline-derived CDR1 and CDR2 are LNHDA and SQIVND (reference sequence). The V segment lost 6 bases and the J segment 6 bases; nucleotides outside the gene matches: 10. This CDR3 contains 17 residues. The CDR3 reads CASSNAGTSGKSGELFF. As DNA, the CDR3 is TGTGCCAGTAGCAACGCCGGGACTAGCGGGAAGTCCGGGGAGCTGTTTTTT.

This clone appeared a single time. One end of the junction is discordant with germline, which a read error may explain. The J gene is TRBJ2-5, the V gene TRBV7-7; 11 nucleotides agree with TRBD2. The CDR3 length is 17 residues. Germline lookup yields CDR1 SSHAT and CDR2 FNYEAQ (reference sequence). Here the CDR3 reads CASSERTGTSGKETQYF. The CDR3 DNA follows: TGTGCTAGCAGCGAACGGACCGGGACTAGCGGCAAAGAGACCCAGTACTTC.

This chain connects TRBV7-3 to TRBJ2-3; TRBD2 agrees at 10 bases. Germline assignment: CDR1 SGHTA and CDR2 FQGTGA. The V gene end was trimmed by 5 bases and the J gene end by 4 bases; junction bases not matched to a gene: 6. The CDR3 consists of 15 residues. The CDR3 DNA is TGTGCCAGCAGCCCCCTAGCGGGGGCCCCAGATACGCAGTATTTT. Translated, it gives CASSPLAGAPDTQYF. The full variable domain, rest sourced from reference TRBV7-3 and TRBJ2-3, is GAGVSQTPSNKVTEKGKYVELRCDPISGHTALYWYRQSLGQGPEFLIYFQGTGAADDSGLPNDRFFAVRPEGSVSTLKIQRTERGDSAVYLCASSPLAGAPDTQYFGPGTRLTVL.

The chain has TRBV7-2 and TRBJ2-3; tentatively, D is TRBD2 (6 bases). Germline CDR1 is SGHTA and CDR2 is FQGNSA. Trimming took off 6 bases at V and 0 bases at J, with 10 bases between the two ends. The CDR3 has 14 amino acids. CDR3 residues: CASSYGTSTDTQYF. The CDR3 nucleotides read TGTGCCAGCAGTTATGGGACTAGCACAGATACGCAGTATTTT.

V and J are TRBV9 and TRBJ2-3; tentative D call: TRBD2 (5 bases). V was cut by 0 bases and J by 0 bases, with 8 bases left in between. Germline-derived CDR1 and CDR2 are SGDLS and YYNGEE. The CDR3 spans 15 residues. Here the CDR3 reads CASSVEGGSTDTQYF. The DNA of the CDR3 is TGTGCCAGCAGCGTAGAAGGCGGGAGCACAGATACGCAGTATTTT.

The chain joins TRBV7-2 to TRBJ2-5; 7 positions agree with TRBD2. CDR1 and CDR2 (germline): SGHTA, FQGNSA. The CDR3 is 15 amino acids. Trimming took 5 bases from V and 4 from J; bases not matched to a gene: 10. The CDR3 bases are TGTGCCAGCAGCGGGCGGATCTCGGGGGGAGAGACCCAGTACTTC. Its translation: CASSGRISGGETQYF.

The V gene is TRBV2, the J gene TRBJ1-1; 8 bases are a match to TRBD1. CDR1 SNHLY and CDR2 FYNNEI come from the germline V gene. The junction had 8 bases not matched to a gene; V was cut back by 6 bases and J by 5 bases. The length of the CDR3 is 14 residues. For the CDR3, the DNA is TGTGCCAGCAGGGTGACAGGGGAGGGGACTGAAGCTTTCTTT. Its translation: CASRVTGEGTEAFF.

The chain has TRBV30 and TRBJ2-7, with 7 positions matching TRBD1. The CDR3 consists of 12 residues. CDR1 GTSNPN and CDR2 SVGIG come from the germline V gene (reference sequence). J gave up 4 bases and V 8 bases, and 8 bases lay outside the gene matches. The CDR3 protein is CAGAGTAYEQYF. The DNA for the CDR3 is TGTGCCGGGGCCGGGACAGCGTACGAGCAGTACTTC.